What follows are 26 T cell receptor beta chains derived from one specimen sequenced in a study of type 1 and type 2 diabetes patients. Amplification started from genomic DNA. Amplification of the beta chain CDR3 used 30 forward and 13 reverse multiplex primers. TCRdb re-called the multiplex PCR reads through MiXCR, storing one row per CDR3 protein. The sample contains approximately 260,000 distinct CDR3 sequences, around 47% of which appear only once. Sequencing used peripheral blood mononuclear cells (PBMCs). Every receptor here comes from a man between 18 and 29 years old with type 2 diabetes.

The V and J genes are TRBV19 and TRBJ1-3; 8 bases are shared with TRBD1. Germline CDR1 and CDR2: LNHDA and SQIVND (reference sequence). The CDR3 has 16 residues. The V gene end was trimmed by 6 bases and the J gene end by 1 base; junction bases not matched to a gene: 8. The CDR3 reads CASSDRGRQSGNTIYF. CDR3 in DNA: TGTGCCAGTAGCGACAGGGGACGCCAGTCTGGAAACACCATATATTTT.

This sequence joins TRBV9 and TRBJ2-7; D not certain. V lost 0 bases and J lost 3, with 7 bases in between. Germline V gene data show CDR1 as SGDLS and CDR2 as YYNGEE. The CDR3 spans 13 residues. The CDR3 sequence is CASSVGQNYEQYF. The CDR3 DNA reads TGTGCCAGCAGCGTAGGCCAGAACTACGAGCAGTACTTC.

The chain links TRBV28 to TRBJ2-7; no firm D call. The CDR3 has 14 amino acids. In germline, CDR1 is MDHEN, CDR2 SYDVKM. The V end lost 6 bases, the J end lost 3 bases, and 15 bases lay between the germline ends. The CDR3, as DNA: TGTGCCAGCAGGGTAGACTCGGGCGGCTACGAGCAGTACTTC. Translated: CASRVDSGGYEQYF.

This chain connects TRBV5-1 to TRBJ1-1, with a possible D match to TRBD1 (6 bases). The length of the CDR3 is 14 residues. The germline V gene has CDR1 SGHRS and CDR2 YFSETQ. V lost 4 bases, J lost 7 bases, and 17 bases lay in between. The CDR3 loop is CASSAQGRINEAFF. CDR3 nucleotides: TGCGCCAGCAGCGCGCAGGGGAGAATCAATGAAGCTTTCTTT.

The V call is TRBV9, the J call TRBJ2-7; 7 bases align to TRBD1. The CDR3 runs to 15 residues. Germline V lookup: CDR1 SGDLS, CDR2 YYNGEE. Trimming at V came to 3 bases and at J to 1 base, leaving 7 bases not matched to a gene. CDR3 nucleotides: TGTGCCAGCAGCGGTGGACAGGCCCGATCCTACGAGCAGTACTTC. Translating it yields CASSGGQARSYEQYF. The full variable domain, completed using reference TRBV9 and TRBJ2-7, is DSGVTQTPKHLITATGQRVTLRCSPRSGDLSVYWYQQSLDQGLQFLIQYYNGEERAKGNILERFSAQQFPDLHSELNLSSLELGDSALYFCASSGGQARSYEQYFGPGTRLTVT.

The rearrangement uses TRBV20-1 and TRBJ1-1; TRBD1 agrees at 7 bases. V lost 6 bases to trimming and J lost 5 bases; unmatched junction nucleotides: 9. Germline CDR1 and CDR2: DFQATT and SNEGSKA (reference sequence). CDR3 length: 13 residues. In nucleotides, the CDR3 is TGCAGTGCAGGGGGCGAAAGATGGACTGAAGCTTTCTTT. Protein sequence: CSAGGERWTEAFF.

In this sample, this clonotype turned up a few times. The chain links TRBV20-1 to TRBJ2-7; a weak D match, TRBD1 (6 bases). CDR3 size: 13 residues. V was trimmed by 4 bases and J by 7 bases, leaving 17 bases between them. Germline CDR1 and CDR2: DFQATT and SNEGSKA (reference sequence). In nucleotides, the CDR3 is TGCAGTGCTATAGACAGGAGCCCAGGGGAGCAGTACTTC. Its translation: CSAIDRSPGEQYF.

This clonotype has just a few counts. In nucleotides, the CDR3 is TGTGCCAGGACCAGTCGGGACAAGACAAGCACAGATACGCAGTATTTT. This gives the protein CARTSRDKTSTDTQYF. This chain joins TRBV2 and TRBJ2-3; D might be TRBD1 (6 bases). V lost 9 bases, J lost 0 bases, and 19 bases lay in between. CDR1 SNHLY and CDR2 FYNNEI come from the germline V gene. This CDR3 is 16 amino acids long.

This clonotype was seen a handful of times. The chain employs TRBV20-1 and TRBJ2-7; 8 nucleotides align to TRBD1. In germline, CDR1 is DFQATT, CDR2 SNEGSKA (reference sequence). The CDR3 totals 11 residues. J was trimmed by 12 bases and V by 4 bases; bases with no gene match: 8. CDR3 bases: TGCAGTGCTAATTACCAGGACAGGGTGTACTTC. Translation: CSANYQDRVYF.

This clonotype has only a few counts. For the CDR3, the DNA is TGTGCCAGCAGCTTTGGAGGTGACGAGCAGTACTTC. Amino acid sequence: CASSFGGDEQYF. The J gene is TRBJ2-7, the V gene TRBV11-2; maybe TRBD2 (5 bases). This CDR3 is built from 12 residues. CDR1 SGHAT and CDR2 FQNNGV come from the germline V gene. The V end lost 3 bases, the J end lost 5 bases, and 8 bases lay between the germline ends.

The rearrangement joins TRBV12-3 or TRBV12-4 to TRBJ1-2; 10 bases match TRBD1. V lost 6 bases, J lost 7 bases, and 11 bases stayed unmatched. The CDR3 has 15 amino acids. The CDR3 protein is CASSQDRGEGRGYTF. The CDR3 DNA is TGTGCCAGCAGCCAGGACAGGGGGGAAGGTCGTGGCTACACCTTC.

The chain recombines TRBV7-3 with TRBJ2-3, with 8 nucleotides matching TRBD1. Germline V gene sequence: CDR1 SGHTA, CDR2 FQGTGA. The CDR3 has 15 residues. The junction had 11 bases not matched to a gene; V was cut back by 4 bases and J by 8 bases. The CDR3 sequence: CASSSPGQARGTQYF. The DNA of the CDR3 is TGTGCCAGCAGCTCCCCGGGACAGGCCAGGGGTACGCAGTATTTT.

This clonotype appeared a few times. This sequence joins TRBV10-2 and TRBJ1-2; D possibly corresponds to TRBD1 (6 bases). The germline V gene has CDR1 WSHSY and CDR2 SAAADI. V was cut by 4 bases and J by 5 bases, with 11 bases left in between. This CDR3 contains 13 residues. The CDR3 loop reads CASSGGAGYGYTF. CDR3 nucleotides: TGCGCCAGCAGTGGGGGGGCAGGGTATGGCTACACCTTC.

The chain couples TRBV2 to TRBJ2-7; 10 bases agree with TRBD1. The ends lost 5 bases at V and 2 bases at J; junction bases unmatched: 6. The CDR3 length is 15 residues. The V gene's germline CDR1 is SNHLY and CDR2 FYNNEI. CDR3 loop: CASSPPGQGTYEQYF. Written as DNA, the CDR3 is TGTGCCAGCAGTCCTCCGGGACAGGGGACCTACGAGCAGTACTTC.

The CDR3 DNA sequence: TGCAGTGCTAGACTAGCAGCCGTTTACGAGCAGTACTTC. Encoded protein: CSARLAAVYEQYF. J is TRBJ2-7 and V is TRBV20-1; tentative D call: TRBD2 (5 bases). CDR3 size: 13 residues. Germline-derived CDR1 and CDR2 are DFQATT and SNEGSKA (reference sequence). V dropped 2 bases and J dropped 4 bases, with 12 bases sitting between them.

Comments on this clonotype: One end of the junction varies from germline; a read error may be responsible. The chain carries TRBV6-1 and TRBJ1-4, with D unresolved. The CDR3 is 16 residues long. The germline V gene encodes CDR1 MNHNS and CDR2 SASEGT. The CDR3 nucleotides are TGTGTCAGCACTAAACCTCCTGGCGCAGTGGAGGAAAAACTGTTTTTT. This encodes CVSTKPPGAVEEKLFF.

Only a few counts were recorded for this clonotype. This CDR3 is CASSLDPVSHTEAFF. The CDR3 nucleotides read TGTGCCAGCAGCTTAGATCCGGTTTCCCACACTGAAGCTTTCTTT. J is TRBJ1-1 and V is TRBV7-6; the D is unclear. Per germline, CDR1 SGHVS and CDR2 FNYEAQ. The V end was cut by 1 base, the J end by 3 bases, with 12 bases between. CDR3 length equals 15 residues.

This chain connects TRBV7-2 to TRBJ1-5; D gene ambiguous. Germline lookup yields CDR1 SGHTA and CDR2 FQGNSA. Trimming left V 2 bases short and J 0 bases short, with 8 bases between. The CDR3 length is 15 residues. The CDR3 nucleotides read TGTGCCAGCAGCTTAAGCGGGTTTAGCAATCAGCCCCAGCATTTT. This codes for CASSLSGFSNQPQHF.

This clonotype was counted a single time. CDR3: CASRMDGDNYEQYF. DNA of the CDR3: TGTGCCAGCAGAATGGACGGAGACAATTACGAGCAGTACTTC. V and J are TRBV7-2 and TRBJ2-7; D is ambiguous. Trimming pared 6 bases from V and 4 bases from J, leaving 16 bases between. Per the germline V gene, CDR1 is SGHTA and CDR2 is FQGNSA. The CDR3 length is 14 residues.

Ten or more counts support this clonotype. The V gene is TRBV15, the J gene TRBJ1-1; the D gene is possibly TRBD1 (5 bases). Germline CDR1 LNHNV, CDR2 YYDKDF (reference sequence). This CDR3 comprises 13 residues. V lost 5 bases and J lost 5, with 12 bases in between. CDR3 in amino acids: CATSLRRGTEAFF. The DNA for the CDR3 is TGTGCCACCAGCCTGAGGAGGGGAACTGAAGCTTTCTTT. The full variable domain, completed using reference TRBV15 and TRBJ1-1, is DAMVIQNPRYQVTQFGKPVTLSCSQTLNHNVMYWYQQKSSQAPKLLFHYYDKDFNNEADTPDNFQSRRPNTSFCFLDIRSPGLGDTAMYLCATSLRRGTEAFFGQGTRLTVV.

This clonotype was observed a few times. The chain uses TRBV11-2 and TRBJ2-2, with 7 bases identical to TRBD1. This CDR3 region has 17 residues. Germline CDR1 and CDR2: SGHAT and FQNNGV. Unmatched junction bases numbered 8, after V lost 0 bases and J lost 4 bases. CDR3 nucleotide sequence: TGTGCCAGCAGCTTAGATTGGGGCAGGGGGTCCACCGGGGAGCTGTTTTTT. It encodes CASSLDWGRGSTGELFF. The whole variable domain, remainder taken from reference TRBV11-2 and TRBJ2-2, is EAGVAQSPRYKIIEKRQSVAFWCNPISGHATLYWYQQILGQGPKLLIQFQNNGVVDDSQLPKDRFSAERLKGVDSTLKIQPAKLEDSAVYLCASSLDWGRGSTGELFFGEGSRLTVL.

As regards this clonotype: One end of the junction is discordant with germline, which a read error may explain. In DNA, the CDR3 is TGTGCCAGCAGTGTTAGCGGGAGTCTCTCCCACGAGCAGTACTTC. Translation gives CASSVSGSLSHEQYF. The chain recombines TRBV25-1 with TRBJ2-7; 9 bases map to TRBD2. This CDR3 has 15 amino acids. CDR1 and CDR2 from the germline V gene are MGHDK and SYGVNS.

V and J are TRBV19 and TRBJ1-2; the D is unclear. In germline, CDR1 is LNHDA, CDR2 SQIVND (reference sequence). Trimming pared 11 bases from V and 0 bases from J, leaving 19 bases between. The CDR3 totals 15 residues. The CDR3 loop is CAWSRNVGANYGYTF. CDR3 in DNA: TGTGCCTGGAGCAGAAACGTAGGAGCTAACTATGGCTACACCTTC.

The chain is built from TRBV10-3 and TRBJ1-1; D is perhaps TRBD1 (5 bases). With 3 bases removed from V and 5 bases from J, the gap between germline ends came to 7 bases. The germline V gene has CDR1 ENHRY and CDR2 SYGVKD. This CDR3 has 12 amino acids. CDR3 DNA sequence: TGTGCCATCAGTGACCAGGGAACTGAAGCTTTCTTT. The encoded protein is CAISDQGTEAFF.

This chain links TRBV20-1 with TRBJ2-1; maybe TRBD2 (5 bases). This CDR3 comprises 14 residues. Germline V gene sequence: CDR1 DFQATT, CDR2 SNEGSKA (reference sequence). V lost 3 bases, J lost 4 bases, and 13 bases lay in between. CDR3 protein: CSASRAGSYNEQFF. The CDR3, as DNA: TGCAGTGCTAGTAGGGCGGGTTCATACAATGAGCAGTTCTTC.

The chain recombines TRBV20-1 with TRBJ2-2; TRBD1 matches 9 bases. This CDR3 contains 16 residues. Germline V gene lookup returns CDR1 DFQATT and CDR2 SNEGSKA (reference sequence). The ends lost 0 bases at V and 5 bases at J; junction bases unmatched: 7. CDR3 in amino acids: CSAREQGAGETGELFF. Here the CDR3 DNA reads TGCAGTGCTAGAGAACAGGGGGCGGGAGAAACCGGGGAGCTGTTTTTT.